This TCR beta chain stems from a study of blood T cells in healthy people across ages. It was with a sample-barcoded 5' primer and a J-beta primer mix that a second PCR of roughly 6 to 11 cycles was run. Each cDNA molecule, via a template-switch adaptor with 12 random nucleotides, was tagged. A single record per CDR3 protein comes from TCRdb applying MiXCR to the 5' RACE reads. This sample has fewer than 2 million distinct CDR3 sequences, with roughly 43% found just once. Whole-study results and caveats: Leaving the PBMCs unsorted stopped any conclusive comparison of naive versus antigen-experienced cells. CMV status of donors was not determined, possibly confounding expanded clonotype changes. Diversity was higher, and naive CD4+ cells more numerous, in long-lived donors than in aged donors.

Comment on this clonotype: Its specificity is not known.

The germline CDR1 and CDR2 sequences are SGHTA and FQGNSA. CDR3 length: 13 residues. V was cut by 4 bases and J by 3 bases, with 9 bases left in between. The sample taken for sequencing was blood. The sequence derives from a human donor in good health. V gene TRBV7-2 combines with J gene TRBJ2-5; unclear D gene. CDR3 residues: CASSSQWEETQYF. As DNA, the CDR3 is TGTGCCAGCAGCTCCCAATGGGAAGAGACCCAGTACTTC.